The 20 T cell receptor beta chains reported below all come from one sample, sequenced in a study of T-cell reconstitution after alpha-beta-depleted transplantation in children. A library of TCRbeta sequences, prepared with unique molecular identifiers, was generated. TCRdb recomputed calls from the PCR reads with MiXCR, one row per CDR3 protein. The sample contains fewer than 700,000 distinct CDR3 sequences, around 13% of which appear only once. The specimen was PBMCs, mostly from graft donor cells, collected 360 days after TCRalphabeta/CD19-depleted stem cell transplant. These receptor sequences come from a male patient aged 10-17 years who had a stem cell transplant for acute myeloid leukemia, so the T cells may come from the graft donor.

This clonotype has just a few counts. V and J are TRBV5-1 and TRBJ2-7; 8 bases align to TRBD1. The CDR3 is 15 amino acids. Losses at the gene ends were 4 bases for V and 3 bases for J; bases not matched to a gene: 9. The germline V gene has CDR1 SGHRS and CDR2 YFSETQ. Here the CDR3 reads CASSIGQGAYYEQYF. The CDR3 bases are TGCGCCAGCAGCATTGGACAGGGTGCCTACTACGAGCAGTACTTC.

The rearrangement links TRBV3-1 to TRBJ2-7; 7 positions match TRBD2. J gave up 6 bases and V 4 bases, and 9 bases lay outside the gene matches. CDR1 LGHDT and CDR2 YNNKEL come from the germline V gene (reference sequence). The CDR3 is 14 amino acids. The CDR3 coding sequence is TGTGCCAGCAGCCTCCGGGGAGCGGGGCTCGAGCAGTACTTC. It yields the protein CASSLRGAGLEQYF.

This clonotype was detected only a few times. This chain connects TRBV5-6 to TRBJ2-1; D uncertain. The CDR3 runs to 12 residues. Germline loops: CDR1 SGHDT, CDR2 YYEEEE. Trimming removed 3 bases at V and 8 bases at J, with 9 bases between. The CDR3 is CASSWVRDEQFF. The CDR3 coding sequence is TGTGCCAGCAGCTGGGTACGCGATGAGCAGTTCTTC.

The chain employs TRBV7-3 and TRBJ1-2; TRBD1 might be the D (6 bases). With 2 bases removed from V and 5 bases from J, the gap between germline ends came to 15 bases. Germline CDR1 SGHTA, CDR2 FQGTGA. This CDR3 contains 15 residues. The CDR3 loop reads CASSLWGAPRYGYTF. CDR3 sequence (DNA): TGTGCCAGCAGCTTATGGGGGGCGCCCCGGTATGGCTACACCTTC.

This clonotype was seen a handful of times. V gene TRBV5-1 combines with J gene TRBJ2-3, with 13 nucleotides matching TRBD2. The V and J ends lost 4 bases and 0 bases, in that order; junction bases with no gene match: 8. The CDR3 length is 18 residues. The germline V gene encodes CDR1 SGHRS and CDR2 YFSETQ. The CDR3 here is CASSATSGRALSTDTQYF. The CDR3, as DNA: TGCGCCAGCAGCGCAACTAGCGGGAGGGCCTTGAGCACAGATACGCAGTATTTT.

This chain connects TRBV4-2 to TRBJ2-1; tentatively, D is TRBD2 (7 bases). Germline CDR1 reads LGHNA; CDR2 reads YNFKEQ. V shed 3 bases and J shed 9 bases, with 12 bases lying between them. There are 13 residues in the CDR3. CDR3: CASSHVGGGEQFF. CDR3 bases: TGTGCCAGCAGCCATGTGGGAGGGGGTGAGCAGTTCTTC.

The V call is TRBV21-1, the J call TRBJ2-7. TRBV21-1 is a pseudogene locus. The CDR3 length is 15 residues. As DNA, the CDR3 is TGTGCCAGCAGCAAAGTTCGGGTGGATAGGAACGAGCAGTACTTC. Translated: CASSKVRVDRNEQYF.

The rearrangement links TRBV5-6 to TRBJ2-7; 8 positions match TRBD2. CDR1 SGHDT and CDR2 YYEEEE come from the germline V gene. The CDR3 extends over 16 amino acids. Trimming removed 1 base from V and 5 bases from J; junction bases left unmatched: 11. The CDR3 here is CASSLLLGLGDDEQYF. The CDR3 nucleotides read TGTGCCAGCAGCTTGCTTCTGGGACTAGGCGACGACGAGCAGTACTTC.

This clonotype was seen a few times. This rearrangement joins TRBV12-3 or TRBV12-4 to TRBJ2-7, with D maybe TRBD2 (5 bases). V lost 1 base and J lost 3, with 13 bases in between. The CDR3 length is 15 residues. The CDR3 sequence: CASSLGRFLSYEQYF. The CDR3 DNA follows: TGTGCCAGCAGTTTAGGGAGGTTCCTGAGCTACGAGCAGTACTTC.

This clonotype has just a few counts. The chain couples TRBV27 to TRBJ2-2, with no clear D. Trimming stripped 0 bases from V and 2 bases from J, with 4 bases between. The germline gives CDR1 MNHEY, CDR2 SMNVEV (reference sequence). CDR3 length: 14 residues. CDR3 amino acids: CASSLSRNTGELFF. In DNA form, the CDR3 reads TGTGCCAGCAGTTTATCACGCAACACCGGGGAGCTGTTTTTT.

The rearrangement joins TRBV20-1 to TRBJ1-1; D perhaps matches TRBD1 (5 bases). Trimming cost V 1 base and J 0 bases, with 12 bases left between them. Germline assignment: CDR1 DFQATT and CDR2 SNEGSKA (reference sequence). This CDR3 is 15 amino acids long. The CDR3 loop is CSARVPGRLNTEAFF. The CDR3 DNA reads as TGCAGTGCTAGAGTGCCGGGACGGCTGAACACTGAAGCTTTCTTT.

This clonotype occurred many times. This chain connects TRBV6-2 or TRBV6-3 to TRBJ2-3; D not certain. The CDR3 covers 11 residues. Trimming took 10 bases from V and 6 from J, leaving 11 bases between them. Germline values: CDR1 MNHEY, CDR2 SVGEGT. As DNA, the CDR3 is TGTGCCACCTCGAACAGCGATACGCAGTATTTT. Encoded protein: CATSNSDTQYF.

The chain employs TRBV9 and TRBJ1-5; D gene ambiguous. V lost 0 bases and J lost 7, with 8 bases in between. The germline gives CDR1 SGDLS, CDR2 YYNGEE. The CDR3 is 13 amino acids. CDR3 residues: CASSVGPGQPQHF. Here the CDR3 DNA reads TGTGCCAGCAGCGTAGGGCCGGGACAGCCCCAGCATTTT.

This clonotype was counted only a few times. The gene calls are TRBV20-1 and TRBJ2-6, with D perhaps given as TRBD1 or TRBD2 (7 bases each). Per the germline V gene, CDR1 is DFQATT and CDR2 is SNEGSKA (reference sequence). V was cut by 2 bases and J by 0 bases, with 14 bases left in between. The CDR3 length is 17 residues. The CDR3 sequence: CSARSRGGRSGANVLTF. The CDR3, as DNA: TGCAGTGCTAGATCCAGGGGGGGTCGCTCTGGGGCCAACGTCCTGACTTTC.

This clonotype was counted ten times or more. V usage is TRBV11-3 and J usage is TRBJ2-4; TRBD2 might be the D (5 bases). Trimming cost V 5 bases and J 4 bases, with 15 bases left between them. The CDR3 is 15 residues long. In germline, CDR1 is SGHNT, CDR2 YENEEA. This CDR3 is CASSQGDGDKNIQYF. In nucleotides, the CDR3 is TGTGCCAGCAGCCAAGGAGACGGGGATAAAAACATTCAGTACTTC.

The table lists this clonotype with many counts. This CDR3 reads CSARDLRANTEAFF. The DNA for the CDR3 is TGCAGTGCTAGAGATCTCCGGGCGAACACTGAAGCTTTCTTT. This rearrangement joins TRBV20-1 to TRBJ1-1; D unresolved. The CDR3 is 14 amino acids. V shed 0 bases and J shed 1 base, with 9 bases lying between them. Germline CDR1 DFQATT, CDR2 SNEGSKA (reference sequence).

J is TRBJ2-7 and V is TRBV29-1, with 10 bases matching TRBD2. The CDR3 covers 13 residues. With V trimmed by 4 bases and J by 4 bases, 4 bases remained unmatched. Per the germline V gene, CDR1 is SQVTM and CDR2 is ANQGSEA. The CDR3 sequence is CSVGGLAKYEQYF. The CDR3 DNA is TGCAGCGTTGGGGGACTAGCGAAATACGAGCAGTACTTC.

This clonotype was observed at least ten times. This chain connects TRBV7-8 to TRBJ2-5; 11 bases align to TRBD2. This CDR3 spans 15 amino acids. Germline CDR1 is SGHVS and CDR2 is FQNEAQ. V was pared by 3 bases and J by 5 bases, with 5 bases of the junction left unmatched. CDR3 sequence: CASSFGLAGSETQYF. In DNA form, the CDR3 reads TGTGCCAGCAGCTTTGGACTAGCGGGTTCCGAGACCCAGTACTTC. Filled out from reference TRBV7-8 and TRBJ2-5, the complete variable domain reads GAGVSQSPRYKVAKRGQDVALRCDPISGHVSLFWYQQALGQGPEFLTYFQNEAQLDKSGLPSDRFFAERPEGSVSTLKIQRTQQEDSAVYLCASSFGLAGSETQYFGPGTRLLVL.

This clonotype was found many times. The rearrangement links TRBV7-9 to TRBJ2-1; D is undetermined. The V and J ends lost 3 bases and 4 bases respectively, with 10 bases between them. The CDR3 totals 14 residues. Looked up from germline, CDR1 is SEHNR and CDR2 is FQNEAQ (reference sequence). The CDR3 region has the DNA TGTGCCAGCAGCTTCCTGTTCCTGTACAATGAGCAGTTCTTC. Amino acids: CASSFLFLYNEQFF.

The rearrangement links TRBV24-1 to TRBJ2-1; no firm D call. The V end lost 4 bases, the J end lost 0 bases, and 3 bases lay between the germline ends. The CDR3 contains 13 residues. CDR1 KGHDR and CDR2 SFDVKD come from the germline V gene. The CDR3 here is CATSEVSYNEQFF. CDR3 in DNA: TGTGCCACCAGTGAAGTCTCCTACAATGAGCAGTTCTTC.